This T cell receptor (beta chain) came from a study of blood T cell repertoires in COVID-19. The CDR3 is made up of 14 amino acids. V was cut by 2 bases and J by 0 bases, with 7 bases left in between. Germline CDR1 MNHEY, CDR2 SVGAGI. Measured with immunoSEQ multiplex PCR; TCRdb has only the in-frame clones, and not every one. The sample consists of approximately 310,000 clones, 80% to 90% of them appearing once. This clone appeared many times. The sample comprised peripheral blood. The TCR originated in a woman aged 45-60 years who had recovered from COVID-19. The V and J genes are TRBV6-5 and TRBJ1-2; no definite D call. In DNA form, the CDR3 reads TGTGCCAGCAGTTACATCGGGACTAACTATGGCTACACCTTC. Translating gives CASSYIGTNYGYTF.